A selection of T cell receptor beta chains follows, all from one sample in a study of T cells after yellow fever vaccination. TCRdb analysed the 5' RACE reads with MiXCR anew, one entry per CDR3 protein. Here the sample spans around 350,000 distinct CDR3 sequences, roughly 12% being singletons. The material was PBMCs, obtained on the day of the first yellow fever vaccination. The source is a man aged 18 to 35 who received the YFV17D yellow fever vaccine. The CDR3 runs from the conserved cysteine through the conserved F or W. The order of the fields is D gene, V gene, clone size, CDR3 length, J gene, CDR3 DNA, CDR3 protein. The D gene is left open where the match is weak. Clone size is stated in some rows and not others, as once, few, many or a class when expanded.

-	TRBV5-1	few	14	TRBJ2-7	TGCGCCAGCAGACCCGGACAAGAGCGGTACGAGCAGTACTTC	CASRPGQERYEQYF
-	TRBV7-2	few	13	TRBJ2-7	TGTGCCAGCAGCTTCGTCCGTAAATACGAGCAGTACTTC	CASSFVRKYEQYF
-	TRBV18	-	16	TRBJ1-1	TGTGCCAGCTCATCACCTACTATGGACGGGAACACTGAAGCTTTCTTT	CASSSPTMDGNTEAFF
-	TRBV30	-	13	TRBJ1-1	TGTGCCTGGAGTGTGACGGAGAACACTGAAGCTTTCTTT	CAWSVTENTEAFF
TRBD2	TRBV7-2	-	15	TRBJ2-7	TGTGCCAGCAGGCCAGGACTAGCGGGGGGTGGCGAGCAGTACTTC	CASRPGLAGGGEQYF
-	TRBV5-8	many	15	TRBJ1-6	TGTGCCAGCAGCGTAAGAATATATGGGAATTCACCCCTCCACTTT	CASSVRIYGNSPLHF
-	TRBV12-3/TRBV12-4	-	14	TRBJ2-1	TGTGCCAGCAGTTTGTTGGATCCAGCCTATGAGCAGTTCTTC	CASSLLDPAYEQFF
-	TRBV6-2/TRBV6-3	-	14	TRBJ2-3	TGTGCCAGCAGTTACGGGGGCCTCACAGATACGCAGTATTTT	CASSYGGLTDTQYF
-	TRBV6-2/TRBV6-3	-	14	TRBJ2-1	TGTGCCAGCAGTTACTCGGGGTTCTACAATGAGCAGTTCTTC	CASSYSGFYNEQFF
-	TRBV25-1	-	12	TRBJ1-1	TGTGCCAGCAGTGAATTTGGGCCTGAAGCTTTCTTT	CASSEFGPEAFF
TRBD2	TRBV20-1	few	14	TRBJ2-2	TGCAGTGCCGGGGGGGGCGCGAACACCGGGGAGCTGTTTTTT	CSAGGGANTGELFF
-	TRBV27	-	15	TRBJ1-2	TGTGCCAGCAACTCCCGGGGCTCAGCTAACTATGGCTACACCTTC	CASNSRGSANYGYTF
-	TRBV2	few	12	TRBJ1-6	TGTGCCAGCAGCGCCGATAATTCACCCCTCCACTTT	CASSADNSPLHF
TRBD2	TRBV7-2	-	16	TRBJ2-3	TGTGCCAGCAGCCGTAACGGGGGGGCCAACACAGATACGCAGTATTTT	CASSRNGGANTDTQYF
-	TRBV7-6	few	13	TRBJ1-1	TGTGCCAGCAGCCCATCGACAGATCCTGAAGCTTTCTTT	CASSPSTDPEAFF
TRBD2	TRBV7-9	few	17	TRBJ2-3	TGTGCCAGCAGCCCCCTCGTAGCGGGGGTTAGCACAGATACGCAGTATTTT	CASSPLVAGVSTDTQYF
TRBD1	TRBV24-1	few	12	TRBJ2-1	TGTGCCACCAGTGACTCATACAGGGGGCAGTTCTTC	CATSDSYRGQFF
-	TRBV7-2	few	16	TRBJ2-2	TGTGCCAGCAGCTTTACCGGGACTTGGAACACCGGGGAGCTGTTTTTT	CASSFTGTWNTGELFF
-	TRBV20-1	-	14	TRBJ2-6	TGCAGTGTCGCCGCCAGGGATGGGGCCAACGTCCTGACTTTC	CSVAARDGANVLTF
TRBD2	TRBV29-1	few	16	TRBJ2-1	TGCAGCGTAGGACCGGGACTAGCGGGGGGATACAATGAGCAGTTCTTC	CSVGPGLAGGYNEQFF
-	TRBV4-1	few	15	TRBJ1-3	TGCGCCAGCAGCCAAGGCCAGGGCGGTGGAAACACCATATATTTT	CASSQGQGGGNTIYF
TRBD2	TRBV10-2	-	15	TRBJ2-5	TGCGCCAGCAGTGATGATAGCGGGGCCCAAGAGACCCAGTACTTC	CASSDDSGAQETQYF
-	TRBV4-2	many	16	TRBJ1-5	TGTGCCAGCAGCCAACAGGGAGGCCATAGCAATCAGCCCCAGCATTTT	CASSQQGGHSNQPQHF
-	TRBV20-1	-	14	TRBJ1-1	TGCAGTGCCAGAAATCGGGGGTGGAACACTGAAGCTTTCTTT	CSARNRGWNTEAFF
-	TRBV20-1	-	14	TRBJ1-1	TGCAGTGCCCCAAAAGACAACGGGGGCACTGAAGCTTTCTTT	CSAPKDNGGTEAFF
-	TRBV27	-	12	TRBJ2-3	TGTGCCAGCACTCGTGAGGGTAGCACGCAGTATTTT	CASTREGSTQYF
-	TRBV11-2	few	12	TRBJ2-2	TGTGCCAGCAGACCATTAGCCGGGGAGCTGTTTTTT	CASRPLAGELFF
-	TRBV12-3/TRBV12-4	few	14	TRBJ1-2	TGTGCCAGCAGTTTAGCGCCTGGGTACTATGGCTACACCTTC	CASSLAPGYYGYTF
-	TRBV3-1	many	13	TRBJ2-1	TGTGCCAGCAGCCAAATATCGGGGAATGAGCAGTTCTTC	CASSQISGNEQFF
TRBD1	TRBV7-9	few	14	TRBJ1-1	TGTGCCAGCAGCCACCGGGACAGGGGGACTGAAGCTTTCTTT	CASSHRDRGTEAFF
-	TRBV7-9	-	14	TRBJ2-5	TGTGCCAGCAGCACCCCAACCCAACGAGAGACCCAGTACTTC	CASSTPTQRETQYF
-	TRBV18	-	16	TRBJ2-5	TGTGCCAGCTCACCCGGAACCGGACGGAAGTTTGAGACCCAGTACTTC	CASSPGTGRKFETQYF
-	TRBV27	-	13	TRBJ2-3	TGTGCCAGTACCTCGGGCGTTCAAGATACGCAGTATTTT	CASTSGVQDTQYF
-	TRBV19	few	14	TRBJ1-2	TGTGCCAGTAGTAGCACAGAAGCTGGGTGGGGCTACACCTTC	CASSSTEAGWGYTF
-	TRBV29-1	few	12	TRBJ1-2	TGCAGCGCGAACAGGGTGGCCTATGGCTACACCTTC	CSANRVAYGYTF
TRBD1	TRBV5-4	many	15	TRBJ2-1	TGTGCCAGCAGCTTGGGGGACAGGGGGACACGGGAGCAGTTCTTC	CASSLGDRGTREQFF
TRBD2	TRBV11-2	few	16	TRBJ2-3	TGTGCCAGCAGCTTAGGGGCGGGGGGGTCCACAGATACGCAGTATTTT	CASSLGAGGSTDTQYF
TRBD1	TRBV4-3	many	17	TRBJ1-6	TGCGCCAGCAGCCAAGAGGTCAGGACAGGGCAGTATTCACCCCTCCACTTT	CASSQEVRTGQYSPLHF
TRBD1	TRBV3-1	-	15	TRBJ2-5	TGTGCCTGCAGCCAAGAGGGACAGGGGTACGAGACCCAGTACTTC	CACSQEGQGYETQYF
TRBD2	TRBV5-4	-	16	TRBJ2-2	TGTGCCAGCAGCCGGATGGGGCTAGCGGCGTCCGGGGAGCTGTTTTTT	CASSRMGLAASGELFF
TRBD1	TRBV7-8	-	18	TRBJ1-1	TGTGCCAGCAGCTCGTTACAGGGGGCTTATTGGTGGAGCACTGAAGCTTTCTTT	CASSSLQGAYWWSTEAFF
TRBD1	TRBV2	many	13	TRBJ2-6	TGTGCCAGACAGGGGGGCGGGGCCAACGTCCTGACTTTC	CARQGGGANVLTF